The 20 T cell receptor beta chains presented below share a single source sample, sequenced in a study of T cells in Graves' hyperthyroidism and ophthalmopathy. Regions amplified from RNA transcripts were the TCR beta CDR3 regions. First-round RT-PCR of the TCR CDR3 relied on the HTBI primer set. TCRdb fed the multiplex PCR reads into MiXCR, producing one record per CDR3 protein. The table records just under 750,000 distinct CDR3 sequences, 35% of them present only once. The sequencing sample was made of blood. The receptors were gathered from a middle-aged woman with Graves' hyperthyroidism.

Notes on this clonotype: A much larger clone differs from this one at a single base, so this may be a read error. V and J are TRBV19 and TRBJ1-5; unclear D gene. The germline CDR1 and CDR2 sequences are LNHDA and SQIVND (reference sequence). This CDR3 is 17 amino acids long. V gave up 4 bases and J gave up 2 bases, with 18 bases separating them. This CDR3 is CASSTSGGSYGNQPQHF. CDR3 DNA sequence: TGTGCCAGTAGTACCTCGGGAGGGAGCTATGGCAATCAGCCCCAGCATTTT.

This clonotype occurred many times. V gene TRBV20-1 combines with J gene TRBJ1-1; 10 bases agree with TRBD1. From germline, CDR1 is DFQATT and CDR2 SNEGSKA (reference sequence). The CDR3 extends over 14 amino acids. V lost 6 bases and J lost 3; bases outside the gene matches: 7. The CDR3 DNA reads as TGCAGTGCGGGACGACAGGGGGCTTACACTGAAGCTTTCTTT. It specifies CSAGRQGAYTEAFF.

This chain links TRBV20-1 with TRBJ2-5; 7 bases are shared with TRBD2. Losses at the gene ends were 4 bases for V and 2 bases for J; bases not matched to a gene: 10. The CDR3 is 15 amino acids. CDR1 and CDR2 from the germline V gene are DFQATT and SNEGSKA (reference sequence). CDR3 protein: CSAMGLAARQETQYF. Written as DNA, the CDR3 is TGCAGTGCTATGGGGCTAGCGGCTAGGCAAGAGACCCAGTACTTC.

The V gene is TRBV28, the J gene TRBJ1-1; unclear D gene. V was cut by 2 bases and J by 5 bases, with 12 bases left in between. Germline assignment: CDR1 MDHEN and CDR2 SYDVKM. This CDR3 contains 14 residues. The CDR3 spells CASSLRALGTEAFF. The CDR3 DNA sequence: TGTGCCAGCAGTTTACGGGCGCTTGGAACTGAAGCTTTCTTT.

The CDR3 DNA sequence: TGTGCCAGCAGTTACTACATGGACAGGGCGTCCTACGAGCAGTACTTC. It codes for CASSYYMDRASYEQYF. This rearrangement joins TRBV6-2 or TRBV6-3 to TRBJ2-7; 8 bases are a match to TRBD1. The germline CDR1 and CDR2 sequences are MNHEY and SVGEGT. Trimming removed 1 base from V and 1 base from J; junction bases left unmatched: 6. CDR3 length: 16 amino acids.

The chain combines TRBV24-1 with TRBJ2-7, with D hard to call. The CDR3 spans 11 residues. Germline V lookup: CDR1 KGHDR, CDR2 SFDVKD. Between the trimmed V and J ends, which lost 7 bases and 7 bases, there was a span of 10 bases. CDR3 loop: CATRGENEQYF. CDR3 bases: TGTGCCACCAGAGGAGAGAATGAGCAGTACTTC.

Of note for this clonotype: The junction differs from germline at one of its ends, possibly a read error. V and J are TRBV9 and TRBJ1-6; D unresolved. The CDR3 loop spans 16 amino acids. Germline V gives CDR1 SGDLS, CDR2 YYNGEE. The CDR3 sequence: CASSPRVDPGNLPLHF. DNA of the CDR3: TGTGCCAGCAGCCCGCGGGTCGATCCGGGAAATTTACCCCTCCACTTT. Drawing the rest from reference TRBV9 and TRBJ1-6, the complete variable domain is DSGVTQTPKHLITATGQRVTLRCSPRSGDLSVYWYQQSLDQGLQFLIQYYNGEERAKGNILERFSAQQFPDLHSELNLSSLELGDSALYFCASSPRVDPGNLPLHFGNGTRLTVT.

The genes are TRBV30 and TRBJ2-7, with D perhaps given as TRBD1 or TRBD2 (7 bases each). The length of the CDR3 is 13 residues. Germline-derived CDR1 and CDR2 are GTSNPN and SVGIG (reference sequence). V lost 6 bases, J lost 0 bases, and 12 bases lay in between. In DNA, the CDR3 is TGTGCCTGCCAGCGGGACAGCTCCTACGAGCAGTACTTC. This sequence encodes CACQRDSSYEQYF.

The chain couples TRBV5-1 to TRBJ1-4; D is unresolved. Germline V gene lookup returns CDR1 SGHRS and CDR2 YFSETQ. CDR3 size: 15 residues. Trimming left V 4 bases short and J 2 bases short, with 12 bases between. CDR3 protein: CASSLDGFTNEKLFF. In nucleotides, the CDR3 is TGCGCCAGCAGCCTGGACGGGTTCACTAATGAAAAACTGTTTTTT. The variable domain in full, with the rest retrieved from reference TRBV5-1 and TRBJ1-4, is KAGVTQTPRYLIKTRGQQVTLSCSPISGHRSVSWYQQTPGQGLQFLFEYFSETQRNKGNFPGRFSGRQFSNSRSEMNVSTLELGDSALYLCASSLDGFTNEKLFFGSGTQLSVL.

About this clonotype itself: A read error may account for a junction end that differs from germline. The rearrangement joins TRBV4-3 to TRBJ1-5; 9 nucleotides agree with TRBD1. Germline loops: CDR1 LGHNA, CDR2 YSLEER. The CDR3 has 18 residues. CDR3 amino acids: CASSQDVGPTGGWQPRHF. Here the CDR3 DNA reads TGCGCCAGCAGCCAAGATGTAGGGCCCACAGGGGGCTGGCAGCCCCGGCATTTT.

This clonotype has only a few counts. The chain is built from TRBV6-5 and TRBJ2-5, with TRBD1 as a possible D gene (5 bases). Germline V gene data show CDR1 as MNHEY and CDR2 as SVGAGI. The CDR3 length is 14 residues. The V end lost 0 bases, the J end lost 10 bases, and 15 bases lay between the germline ends. Written as DNA, the CDR3 is TGTGCCAGCAGTTACTCAGGGCAGGGAAGGATCCAGTACTTC. Encoded protein: CASSYSGQGRIQYF.

This chain connects TRBV27 to TRBJ1-2; the D is unclear. This CDR3 is 14 amino acids long. Germline CDR1 reads MNHEY; CDR2 reads SMNVEV (reference sequence). V was cut by 2 bases and J by 3 bases, with 10 bases left in between. The CDR3 sequence is CASSLGREDYGYTF. CDR3 nucleotides: TGTGCCAGCAGTTTAGGGCGGGAGGACTATGGCTACACCTTC.

The chain has TRBV12-3 or TRBV12-4 and TRBJ1-1; D not resolved. This CDR3 region has 13 residues. V lost 6 bases and J lost 4, with 12 bases in between. As DNA, the CDR3 is TGTGCCAGCAGCCAAGGTGATAGCACTGAAGCTTTCTTT. Translated: CASSQGDSTEAFF.

The V gene is TRBV20-1, the J gene TRBJ1-2, with unresolved D. V was clipped by 4 bases and J by 7 bases, with 4 bases between them. Per the germline V gene, CDR1 is DFQATT and CDR2 is SNEGSKA (reference sequence). The CDR3 is made up of 9 amino acids. The CDR3 is CSAMVGYTF. In nucleotides, the CDR3 is TGCAGTGCTATGGTTGGCTACACCTTC.

Concerning this clonotype itself: A clone one base away is much larger, so this may be a read error. This chain connects TRBV7-9 to TRBJ2-5; the D call may be TRBD1 or TRBD2 (5 bases each). The V gene lost 0 bases and the J gene lost 5 bases, with 10 bases spanning the gap. Germline CDR1 and CDR2: SEHNR and FQNEAQ (reference sequence). The CDR3 runs to 14 residues. The CDR3 DNA is TGTGCCAGCAGCTTAGCAGGGACCCACGAGACCCAGTACTTC. This translates into CASSLAGTHETQYF.

On this clonotype itself: A junction end diverges from the germline sequence, so it may reflect a read error. The rearrangement links TRBV10-3 to TRBJ2-7; D remains unclear. This CDR3 has 12 residues. CDR1 is ENHRY and CDR2 is SYGVKD in the germline V gene. The CDR3 reads CAVSEKAIEQYF. As DNA, the CDR3 is TGTGCCGTCAGTGAAAAAGCAATAGAGCAGTACTTC.

This clonotype has at least ten counts. This chain uses TRBV14 with TRBJ2-5; TRBD1 agrees at 7 bases. V lost 0 bases and J lost 5; bases outside the gene matches: 6. Per the germline V gene, CDR1 is SGHDN and CDR2 is FVKESK. The CDR3 covers 15 residues. The DNA for the CDR3 is TGTGCCAGCAGCCAAGAAGGCTCACAGGGGGAGACCCAGTACTTC. It encodes CASSQEGSQGETQYF.

V usage is TRBV7-3 and J usage is TRBJ2-3; TRBD2 aligns across 7 bases. The CDR3 length is 16 residues. Trimming cost V 7 bases and J 3 bases; bases outside gene matches: 13. CDR1 is SGHTA and CDR2 is FQGTGA in the germline V gene. The CDR3 reads CASTKTGGSSTDTQYF. The CDR3 DNA follows: TGTGCCAGCACCAAGACCGGCGGGAGTAGTACAGATACGCAGTATTTT.

The chain is built from TRBV4-1 and TRBJ1-5; tentative D call: TRBD1 (5 bases). Deletions cut 0 bases from V and 0 bases from J, with 15 bases between. Germline values: CDR1 MGHRA, CDR2 YSYEKL. The CDR3 loop spans 18 amino acids. The CDR3 nucleotides are TGCGCCAGCAGCCAAGATTACGGGACGCTTTATAGCAATCAGCCCCAGCATTTT. Amino acids: CASSQDYGTLYSNQPQHF.

The chain has TRBV7-2 and TRBJ2-3; no clear D gene. V was clipped by 4 bases and J by 1 base, with 9 bases between them. This CDR3 has 14 residues. CDR1 and CDR2 (germline): SGHTA, FQGNSA. The CDR3 coding sequence is TGTGCCAGCAGCTCCGCCTATCGCACAGATACGCAGTATTTT. This sequence encodes CASSSAYRTDTQYF.